The 22 T cell receptor beta chains given below trace back to one sample, sequenced in a study of T cell repertoires in cytomegalovirus infection (dated by TCRdb to the late 2010s). The treatment or condition label for this specimen denotes: in vitro stimulation with specific CMV peptide epitopes to enrich CMV-specific T cells. These receptors are not linked to any known antigen. The listed sequencing device is Illumina HiSeq 1500. In TCRdb, the public reads were trimmed at Q25 with fastp and aligned with MiXCR, with productive beta chains retained. Records with the same CDR3 protein are collapsed into one entry carrying the most frequent genes and DNA. This sample lists approximately 730,000 distinct CDR3 sequences; 30% to 35% were detected once. The ten largest account for around a sixth of the sample. Sample: cultured PBMCs, taken from culture after CMV antigen stimulation. The receptors stem from a human donor in good health (CMV status not recorded). Some clones in this sample may be carry-over from other donors' samples.

The chain couples TRBV4-1 to TRBJ1-6, with D uncertain. Germline CDR1 is MGHRA and CDR2 is YSYEKL. Trimming removed 4 bases at V and 7 bases at J, with 11 bases between. The CDR3 consists of 14 residues. The CDR3 is CASSRGLGNSPLHF. DNA of the CDR3: TGCGCCAGCAGCCGAGGACTGGGGAATTCACCCCTCCACTTT.

J is TRBJ2-5 and V is TRBV20-1; 9 bases map to TRBD1. The length of the CDR3 is 13 residues. Per germline, CDR1 DFQATT and CDR2 SNEGSKA (reference sequence). Trimming cost V 3 bases and J 3 bases; bases outside gene matches: 2. Here the CDR3 DNA reads TGCAGTGCTAGCAGGGACAGGGAAGAGACCCAGTACTTC. Translated, it gives CSASRDREETQYF.

This clonotype was seen a handful of times. This chain joins TRBV7-6 and TRBJ2-7; 8 nucleotides align to TRBD1. The V gene's germline CDR1 is SGHVS and CDR2 FNYEAQ. The V gene end was trimmed by 7 bases and the J gene end by 3 bases; junction bases not matched to a gene: 11. The CDR3 is 15 residues long. In DNA, the CDR3 is TGTGCCAGCAAACCCTTGACAGGGGTCGTCTACGAGCAGTACTTC. Translated: CASKPLTGVVYEQYF.

This clonotype has just a few counts. The chain employs TRBV6-2 or TRBV6-3 and TRBJ2-7; possibly TRBD2 for D (6 bases). Trimming cost V 7 bases and J 3 bases, with 19 bases left between them. The germline V gene has CDR1 MNHEY and CDR2 SVGEGT. This CDR3 is 15 amino acids long. The chain's CDR3 is CASNSGGVLIYEQYF. CDR3 coding DNA: TGTGCCAGCAACTCTGGAGGGGTACTGATCTACGAGCAGTACTTC.

The V and J genes are TRBV27 and TRBJ2-1, with TRBD2 matching over 10 bases. There are 15 residues in the CDR3. Germline lookup yields CDR1 MNHEY and CDR2 SMNVEV (reference sequence). V was pared by 10 bases and J by 2 bases, with 8 bases of the junction left unmatched. The CDR3 reads CATSSGRAAYNEQFF. CDR3 coding DNA: TGTGCCACCTCGAGCGGGAGGGCGGCCTACAATGAGCAGTTCTTC.

V is TRBV20-1 and J is TRBJ2-1; possible D gene TRBD1, 5 bases. The ends were cut back, 6 bases at V and 4 bases at J, with 13 bases in the middle. Germline V gives CDR1 DFQATT, CDR2 SNEGSKA (reference sequence). This CDR3 comprises 13 residues. The CDR3 DNA follows: TGCAGTGCCCCCCCCCCAGGGTACAATGAGCAGTTCTTC. Translated: CSAPPPGYNEQFF.

This chain links TRBV19 with TRBJ2-5, with D possibly being TRBD2 (6 bases). Trimming pared 7 bases from V and 1 base from J, leaving 13 bases between. This CDR3 contains 14 residues. The germline gives CDR1 LNHDA, CDR2 SQIVND (reference sequence). The CDR3, as DNA: TGTGCCAGTAAGCGGAGGGGCAGCCAAGAGACCCAGTACTTC. This translates into CASKRRGSQETQYF.

The chain is built from TRBV6-1 and TRBJ1-1, with a weak D call TRBD1 (6 bases). V was clipped by 8 bases and J by 3 bases, with 16 bases between them. The CDR3 consists of 14 residues. Germline V gene data show CDR1 as MNHNS and CDR2 as SASEGT. The CDR3 protein is CASGRGTPYTEAFF. For the CDR3, the DNA is TGTGCCAGCGGGAGGGGGACACCCTACACTGAAGCTTTCTTT.

The CDR3 DNA sequence: TGTGCCAGCAGCTGGCCCGGGACAGGAGGCGGGGAGCTGTTTTTT. As protein: CASSWPGTGGGELFF. The chain uses TRBV12-3 or TRBV12-4 and TRBJ2-2; 8 bases map to TRBD1. The CDR3 contains 15 residues. V lost 6 bases to trimming and J lost 7 bases; unmatched junction nucleotides: 10.

The rearrangement uses TRBV11-2 and TRBJ1-1, with D perhaps TRBD1 (5 bases). The CDR3 contains 13 residues. The germline V gene encodes CDR1 SGHAT and CDR2 FQNNGV. The V end was cut by 1 base, the J end by 7 bases, with 10 bases between. CDR3 residues: CASSLGWGVEAFF. The CDR3 coding sequence is TGTGCCAGCAGCTTAGGGTGGGGCGTTGAAGCTTTCTTT.

This clonotype occurred a few times. The rearrangement joins TRBV7-2 to TRBJ2-5, with no clear D. The CDR3 has 15 amino acids. V was shortened by 3 bases and J by 5 bases, with 16 bases between the two germline ends. Germline-derived CDR1 and CDR2 are SGHTA and FQGNSA. The CDR3 region has the DNA TGTGCCAGCAGCTTCTACTCATCCGTCGGGGAGACCCAGTACTTC. It encodes CASSFYSSVGETQYF.

CDR3 nucleotides: TGTGCCAGCAGATCGACAGGGAGATACACCGGGGAGCTGTTTTTT. As protein: CASRSTGRYTGELFF. The chain links TRBV6-1 to TRBJ2-2; 7 nucleotides align to TRBD1. J gave up 3 bases and V 6 bases, and 7 bases lay outside the gene matches. This CDR3 region has 15 residues. Germline loops: CDR1 MNHNS, CDR2 SASEGT.

This clonotype came up many times. This chain links TRBV7-2 with TRBJ1-2, with TRBD1 matching over 8 bases. With 5 bases clipped from V and 6 bases from J, the junction kept 5 bases outside the gene matches. CDR1 is SGHTA and CDR2 is FQGNSA in the germline V gene. CDR3 length: 13 amino acids. The CDR3 DNA reads TGTGCCAGCAGCCCCGACAGGGGTGATGGCTACACCTTC. Protein sequence: CASSPDRGDGYTF.

The sample holds a few counts of this clonotype. The rearrangement uses TRBV6-2 or TRBV6-3 and TRBJ2-1, with 16 bases matching TRBD2. Germline CDR1 and CDR2: MNHEY and SVGEGT. The CDR3 extends over 17 amino acids. V shed 9 bases and J 2 bases; nucleotides not matched to a gene: 7. The CDR3 bases are TGTGCCAGTACCGGGACTAGCGGGAGGGCCACCTACAATGAGCAGTTCTTC. Amino acids: CASTGTSGRATYNEQFF.

This clonotype was detected many times. The rearrangement uses TRBV7-2 and TRBJ2-1; D is unclear. V was cut by 6 bases and J by 1 base, with 13 bases left in between. The CDR3 covers 15 residues. Germline V gene sequence: CDR1 SGHTA, CDR2 FQGNSA. The CDR3 is CASRATAPSYNEQFF. The CDR3 DNA follows: TGTGCCAGCAGAGCAACGGCCCCATCCTACAATGAGCAGTTCTTC.

Ten or more counts support this clonotype. The J gene is TRBJ2-1, the V gene TRBV7-2; D gene uncertain. The CDR3 is 13 amino acids. Trimming removed 4 bases at V and 6 bases at J, with 10 bases between. Germline V lookup: CDR1 SGHTA, CDR2 FQGNSA. CDR3 nucleotides: TGTGCCAGCAGCTCCAGGATACCCAATGAGCAGTTCTTC. This encodes CASSSRIPNEQFF.

The chain employs TRBV18 and TRBJ2-7, with a possible D match to TRBD1 (6 bases). The germline V gene has CDR1 KGHSH and CDR2 LQKENI. V was clipped by 3 bases and J by 2 bases, with 11 bases between them. The length of the CDR3 is 14 residues. The CDR3, as DNA: TGTGCCAGCTCACCCGTACAGGGTACCTACGAGCAGTACTTC. It codes for CASSPVQGTYEQYF.

This sequence joins TRBV6-2 or TRBV6-3 and TRBJ2-7, with a weak D call TRBD1 (6 bases). V lost 7 bases, J lost 4 bases, and 20 bases lay in between. Germline CDR1 and CDR2: MNHEY and SVGEGT. The length of the CDR3 is 15 residues. In DNA form, the CDR3 reads TGTGCCAGCAACTTACAGGGAGACTTTTTATACGAGCAGTACTTC. It specifies CASNLQGDFLYEQYF.

This clonotype was detected a few times. The rearrangement links TRBV19 to TRBJ1-5; D is uncertain. The CDR3 totals 13 residues. Germline V gene sequence: CDR1 LNHDA, CDR2 SQIVND (reference sequence). Trimming took 9 bases from V and 4 from J, leaving 13 bases between them. The CDR3 bases are TGTGCCAGCTCCTACCTGGGAAATCAGCCCCAGCATTTT. This gives the protein CASSYLGNQPQHF.

This clonotype is a singleton in its sample. The chain combines TRBV11-2 with TRBJ2-5; no clear D gene. Germline V gene data show CDR1 as SGHAT and CDR2 as FQNNGV. The CDR3 loop spans 15 amino acids. The germline V and J ends were trimmed by 6 bases and 0 bases, with 14 bases remaining between them. In DNA, the CDR3 is TGTGCCAGCAGACCAGCAGGAGTGTACCAAGAGACCCAGTACTTC. It encodes CASRPAGVYQETQYF.

This clonotype was counted between two and nine times. The chain has TRBV12-3 or TRBV12-4 and TRBJ2-3, with 13 positions matching TRBD2. V lost 5 bases and J lost 9; bases outside the gene matches: 14. This CDR3 comprises 17 residues. CDR3 amino acids: CASSPVRTSGGPRTQYF. CDR3 sequence (DNA): TGTGCCAGCAGTCCCGTAAGGACTAGCGGGGGACCCCGGACGCAGTATTTT.

The genes are TRBV12-3 or TRBV12-4 and TRBJ2-1, with 7 bases aligning to TRBD2. V was pared by 2 bases and J by 9 bases, with 10 bases of the junction left unmatched. The CDR3 runs to 15 residues. CDR3: CASSLRAGVGSEQFF. CDR3 coding DNA: TGTGCCAGCAGTTTAAGGGCGGGGGTAGGTAGTGAGCAGTTCTTC.